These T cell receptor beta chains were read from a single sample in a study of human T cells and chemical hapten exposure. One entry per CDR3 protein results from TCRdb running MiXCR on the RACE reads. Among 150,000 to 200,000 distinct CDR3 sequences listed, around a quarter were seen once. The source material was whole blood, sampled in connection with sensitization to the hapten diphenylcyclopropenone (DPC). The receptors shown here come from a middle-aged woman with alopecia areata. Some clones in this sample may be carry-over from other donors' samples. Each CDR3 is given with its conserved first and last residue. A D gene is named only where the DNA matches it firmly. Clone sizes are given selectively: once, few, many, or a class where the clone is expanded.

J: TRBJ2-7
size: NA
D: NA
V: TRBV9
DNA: TGTGCCAGCAGCCCCGGCGGTAGACAGAACTTCTACGAGCAGTACTTC
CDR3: CASSPGGRQNFYEQYF

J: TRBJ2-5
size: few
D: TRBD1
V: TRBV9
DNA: TGTGCCAGCAGCGCCGGGACAGGGGGTTTAGAGACCCAGTACTTC
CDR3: CASSAGTGGLETQYF

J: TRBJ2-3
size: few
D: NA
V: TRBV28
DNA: TGTGCCAGCAGTTTACTCAGCGGCGCGGCGGATACGCAGTATTTT
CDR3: CASSLLSGAADTQYF

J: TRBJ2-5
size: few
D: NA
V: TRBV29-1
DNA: TGCAGCGTCCTCGGGGATGGAACCCAAGAGACCCAGTACTTC
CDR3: CSVLGDGTQETQYF

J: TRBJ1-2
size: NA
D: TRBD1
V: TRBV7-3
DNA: TGTGCCAGCAGCGCGACAGGGACGGGCTATGGCTACACCTTC
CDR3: CASSATGTGYGYTF

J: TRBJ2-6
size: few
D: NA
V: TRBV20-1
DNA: TGCAGTTCACTCTTCTCTGGGGCCAACGTCCTGACTTTC
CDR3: CSSLFSGANVLTF

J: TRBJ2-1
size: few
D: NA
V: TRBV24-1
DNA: TGTGCCACCGGTGGCCAGGGGACCTCCTACAATGAGCAGTTCTTC
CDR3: CATGGQGTSYNEQFF

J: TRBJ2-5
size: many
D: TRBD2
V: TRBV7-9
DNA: TGTGCCAGCAGCTTAGGTGTAGCGGGAGAAGAGACCCAGTACTTC
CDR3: CASSLGVAGEETQYF

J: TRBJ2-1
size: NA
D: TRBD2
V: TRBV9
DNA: TGTGCCAGCAGCCCTACGGCGAGCGGGGCATACAATGAGCAGTTCTTC
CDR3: CASSPTASGAYNEQFF

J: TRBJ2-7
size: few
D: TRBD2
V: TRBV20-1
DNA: TGCAGTGCTAGTCCTAGCGGTCTCTACGAGCAGTACTTC
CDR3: CSASPSGLYEQYF

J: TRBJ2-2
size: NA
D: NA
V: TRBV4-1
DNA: TGCGCCAGCAGCCTCCAAGCGGGGAACACCGGGGAGCTGTTTTTT
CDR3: CASSLQAGNTGELFF

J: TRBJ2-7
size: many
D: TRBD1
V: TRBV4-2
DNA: TGTGCCAGCAGCCAAGGACAGGGTGACTACGAGCAGTACTTC
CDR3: CASSQGQGDYEQYF

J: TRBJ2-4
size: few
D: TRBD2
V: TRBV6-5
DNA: TGTGCCAGCAGCTCCAAGGGGACTAGCGGCCTAAACATTCAGTACTTC
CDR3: CASSSKGTSGLNIQYF

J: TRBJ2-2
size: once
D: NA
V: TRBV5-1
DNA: TGCGCCAGCAGCTGGGGGAGTAATGCGAACACCGGGGAGCTGTTTTTT
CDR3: CASSWGSNANTGELFF

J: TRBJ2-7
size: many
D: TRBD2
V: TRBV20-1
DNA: TGCAGTGCCCCCGGACTAGCGCAGGGAACCTACGAGCAGTACTTC
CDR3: CSAPGLAQGTYEQYF

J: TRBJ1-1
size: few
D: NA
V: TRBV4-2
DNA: TGTGCCAGCAGCGGAAGAGCGGGCACTGAAGCTTTCTTT
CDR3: CASSGRAGTEAFF

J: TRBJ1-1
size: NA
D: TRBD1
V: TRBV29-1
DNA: TGCAGCGTTGAAAGAGGGGGCGCCGGCACTGAAGCTTTCTTT
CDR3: CSVERGGAGTEAFF

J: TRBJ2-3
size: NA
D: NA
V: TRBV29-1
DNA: TGCAGCGTCACCGATACACAGGATACGCAGTATTTT
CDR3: CSVTDTQDTQYF

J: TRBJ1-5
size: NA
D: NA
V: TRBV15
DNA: TGTGCCACCAGGGGGGCCGGGAGGGGACAGCCCCAGCATTTT
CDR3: CATRGAGRGQPQHF

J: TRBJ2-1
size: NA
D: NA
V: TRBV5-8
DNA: TGTGCCAGCAGCTTGCAAGGACACCCACTCAATGAGCAGTTCTTC
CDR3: CASSLQGHPLNEQFF

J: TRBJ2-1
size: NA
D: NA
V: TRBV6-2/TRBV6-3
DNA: TGTGTCAGCAGCCCCGGTTGGGGTGAGCAGTTCTTC
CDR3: CVSSPGWGEQFF

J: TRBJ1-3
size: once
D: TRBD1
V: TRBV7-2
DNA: TGTGCCAGCAGCTGGCCAGGGGGCTCTGGAAACACCATATATTTT
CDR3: CASSWPGGSGNTIYF

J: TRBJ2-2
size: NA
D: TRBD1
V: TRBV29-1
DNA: TGCAGCGTTGAGGGACAGGGAGCCGGGGAGCTGTTTTTT
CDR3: CSVEGQGAGELFF

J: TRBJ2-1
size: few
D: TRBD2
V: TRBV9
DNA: TGTGCCAGCAGCGTAGTAGCGGGAGGCTCCTACAATGAGCAGTTCTTC
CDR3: CASSVVAGGSYNEQFF

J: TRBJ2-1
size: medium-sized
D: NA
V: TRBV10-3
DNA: TGTGCCATCAGGGATTACAATGAGCAGTTCTTC
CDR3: CAIRDYNEQFF

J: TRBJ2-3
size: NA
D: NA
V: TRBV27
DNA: TGTGCCAGCACCCCGCAGGGGTCAGATACGCAGTATTTT
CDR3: CASTPQGSDTQYF

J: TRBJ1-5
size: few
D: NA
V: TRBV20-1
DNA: TGCAGTGCTAGAGCAGAGTGGGGGGTGAATCAGCCCCAGCATTTT
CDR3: CSARAEWGVNQPQHF

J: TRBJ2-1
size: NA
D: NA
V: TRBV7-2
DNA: TGTGCCAGCAGCCATAGCGGACCTGGGAACGATGAGCAGTTCTTC
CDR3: CASSHSGPGNDEQFF

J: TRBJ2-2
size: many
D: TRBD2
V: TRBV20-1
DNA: TGCAGTGCCCTCCCTCTGGACGGGAGGGCCAACACCGGGGAGCTGTTTTTT
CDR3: CSALPLDGRANTGELFF

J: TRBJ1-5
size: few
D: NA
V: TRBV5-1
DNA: TGCGCCAGCAGTCAAGGAGGGGGGGATCAGCCCCAGCATTTT
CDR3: CASSQGGGDQPQHF

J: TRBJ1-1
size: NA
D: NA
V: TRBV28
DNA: TGTGCCAGCAGCTACGCTCCCATGAACACTGAAGCTTTCTTT
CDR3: CASSYAPMNTEAFF

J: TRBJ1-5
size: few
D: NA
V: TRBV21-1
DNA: TGTGCCAGCAGCAAATCCCCCGGGTTGGAGGCTCAGCCCCAGCATTTT
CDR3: CASSKSPGLEAQPQHF

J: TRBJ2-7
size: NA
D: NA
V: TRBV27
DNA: TGTGCCAGCAGTTTCGGACCTTACCCCAAATACGAGCAGTACTTC
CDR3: CASSFGPYPKYEQYF

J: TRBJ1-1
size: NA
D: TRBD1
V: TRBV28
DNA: TGTGCCAGCAGTTTACGGACAGGGGGCCTTACCGCGAACACTGAAGCTTTCTTT
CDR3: CASSLRTGGLTANTEAFF

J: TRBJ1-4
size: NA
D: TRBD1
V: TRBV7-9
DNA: TGTGCCAGCCGCAGGGGGGGAAATGAAAAACTGTTTTTT
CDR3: CASRRGGNEKLFF

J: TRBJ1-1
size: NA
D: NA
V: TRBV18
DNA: TGTGCCAGCTCAAATCTTTCGCGAACTGAAGCTTTCTTT
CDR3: CASSNLSRTEAFF

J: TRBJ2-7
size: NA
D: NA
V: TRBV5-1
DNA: TGCGCCAGCAGCTTGCAGGGTATTGGCTACGAGCAGTACTTC
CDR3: CASSLQGIGYEQYF

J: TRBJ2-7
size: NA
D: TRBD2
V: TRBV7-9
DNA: TGTGCCAGCAGCCGGGGGGGGGGCCATGTCGAGCAGTACTTC
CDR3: CASSRGGGHVEQYF

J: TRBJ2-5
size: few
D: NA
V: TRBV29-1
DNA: TGCAGCGCCGGGGGGACAGGCCTAGAGACCCAGTACTTC
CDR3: CSAGGTGLETQYF

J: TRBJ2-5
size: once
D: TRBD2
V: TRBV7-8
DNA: TGTGCCAGCAGCTCGAGGGGTGGGAGCGGGAGGGCTGGAGAGACCCAGTACTTC
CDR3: CASSSRGGSGRAGETQYF

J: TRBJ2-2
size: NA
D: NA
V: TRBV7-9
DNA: TGTGCCAGCAGTCTCAAAGCCGGGGAGCTGTTTTTT
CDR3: CASSLKAGELFF

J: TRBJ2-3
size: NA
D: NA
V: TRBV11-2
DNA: TGTGCCAGCAGCCTGCGAACTAGCCGAGAGCAGTATTTT
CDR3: CASSLRTSREQYF

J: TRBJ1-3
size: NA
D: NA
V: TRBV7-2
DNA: TGTGCCAGCAGCTCCGGACTGATCTCTGGAAACACCATATATTTT
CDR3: CASSSGLISGNTIYF

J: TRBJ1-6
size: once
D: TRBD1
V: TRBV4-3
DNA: TGCGCCAGCAGCCCAAGGTTAATCGACAGGGGATATTCACCCCTCCACTTT
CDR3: CASSPRLIDRGYSPLHF

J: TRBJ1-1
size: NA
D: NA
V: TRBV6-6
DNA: TGTGCCAGCAGCCCCTCCCGGGACACTGAAGCTTTCTTT
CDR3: CASSPSRDTEAFF

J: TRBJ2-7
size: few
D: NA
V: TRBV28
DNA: TGTGCCAGCAGTCCGGCCACACCCTACGAGCAGTACTTC
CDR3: CASSPATPYEQYF